This T cell receptor beta chain was profiled in a study of blood T cell repertoires in COVID-19. Whole-study context: COVID-19 samples collected from the United States, Italy and Spain covered acute and convalescent phases.

Germline V gene sequence: CDR1 LGHDT, CDR2 YNNKEL (reference sequence). Trimming took off 3 bases at V and 6 bases at J, with 9 bases between the two ends. The CDR3 runs 12 residues. Using immunoSEQ multiplex PCR, the repertoire was profiled, and TCRdb retains in-frame clones only, with some absent. The table records about 270,000 clones, around nine tenths of them present only once. V is TRBV3-1 (or the pseudogene TRBV3-2) and J is TRBJ2-7; D might be TRBD1 (6 bases). This receptor was taken from a man in his forties or fifties with active or convalescent COVID-19. Sequenced sample: peripheral blood. The CDR3 DNA is TGTGCCAGCAGCCATGACAGGTCCGAGCAGTACTTC. Translated, it gives CASSHDRSEQYF.